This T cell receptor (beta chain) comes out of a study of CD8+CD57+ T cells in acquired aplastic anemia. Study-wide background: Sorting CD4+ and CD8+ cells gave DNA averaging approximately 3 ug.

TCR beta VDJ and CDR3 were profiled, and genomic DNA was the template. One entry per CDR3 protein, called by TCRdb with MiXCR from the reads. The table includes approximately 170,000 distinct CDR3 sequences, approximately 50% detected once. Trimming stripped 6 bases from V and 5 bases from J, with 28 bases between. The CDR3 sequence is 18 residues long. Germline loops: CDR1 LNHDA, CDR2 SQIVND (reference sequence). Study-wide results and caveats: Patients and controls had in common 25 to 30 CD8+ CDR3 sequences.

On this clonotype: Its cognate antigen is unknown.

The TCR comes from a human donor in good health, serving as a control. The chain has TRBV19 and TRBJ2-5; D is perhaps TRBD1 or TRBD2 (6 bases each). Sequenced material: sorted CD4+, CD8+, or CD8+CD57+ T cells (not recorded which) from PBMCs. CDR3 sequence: CASSKGGRMLLLRETQYF. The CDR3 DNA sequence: TGTGCCAGTAGCAAGGGGGGACGGATGCTCCTGCTCAGGGAGACCCAGTACTTC.